This TCR beta chain was sequenced in a study of cytomegalovirus exposure and HLA in healthy donors (dated by TCRdb to about 2017). General notes on the study: An earlier analysis of about 530 of the donors reported under 300 Gb of sequence data and 95 million to 120 million unique TCR beta sequences obtained from 180 million or so T cells. To decide whether each TCR beta V gene segment behaved as functional or pseudogenic, an earlier analysis of approximately 600 of the donors relied on high-throughput TCR beta sequencing. The genetic ancestry cluster associated with self-reported Caucasian donors included about 81% of the 398 genotyped donors. A handful of DR-DQ haplotypes were handled as single units for association and clustering because linkage in the cohort was strong. Donor age, sex, ethnicity and CMV serostatus were compiled together with the repertoire data. The study used immunosequencing to profile the T cell repertoires of 666 subjects and linked those repertoires to cytomegalovirus serostatus. Among 300 to 500 genotyped donors of the cohort, an average of approximately 200,000 unique TCR beta nucleotide sequences was sequenced per donor, of which 15% to 20% were non-productive. The study combined high-throughput TCR immunosequencing, statistical association of individual TCRs with disease status, and machine learning to predict cytomegalovirus infection status. Genome-wide SNP genotypes for about 65% of the 666 donors were used in a later genetic analysis, which treated that subset as a discovery cohort. The number of donors typed differed by locus, with about 620-630 for A, B, C, DRB1 and DQB1, more than 500 for DQA1, over 600 for DPA1, and 400 to 490 for DPB1. The aim of the study was to test whether cataloging public T cell receptors could identify signatures of past pathogen exposure. Rather than drawing on any new phenotypic data, the later analysis identified candidate immune exposures from TCR beta sequences and the way those sequences occurred across donors. A later analysis re-examined previously published TCR beta repertoires from 610 or so donors and added high-resolution HLA genotyping to investigate patterns of TCR occurrence. Besides the first cohort of 666 subjects, a separate validation cohort made up of over a hundred different subjects was used. Both class I and class II loci were covered by HLA typing, at four-digit resolution. About 320 gigabases of sequencing data and around 87 million unique TCR sequences were included in an early release covering roughly 600 HLA-typed donors. Every discovery cohort repertoire had been produced on one sequencing platform. Findings and caveats that apply to the study as a whole: A cluster of highly shared sequence variants was judged likely to represent a technical artifact of the sequencing pipeline. Broadly in line with IMGT annotations, most TCR beta V segments showed up in productive rearrangements about 90% or about 30% of the time in an earlier analysis of about 500 of the donors. Because counts were too low, seventeen rarely observed V segments, including chromosome 9 orphons, were excluded from the earlier analysis of 587 of the donors. Compared with equally common non-associated chains, HLA-associated TCR beta chains in a later analysis were more clonally expanded and had lower generation probabilities. Some IMGT-functional V segments, including TRBV6-2 and TRBV6-3, could not be distinguished by the 87-base-pair reads and were therefore excluded. Strong co-occurrence of HLA alleles, especially DR and DQ, made assigning TCR associations to individual alleles difficult. The presence/absence analyses assumed that sequencing depth was roughly uniform across donors, and that assumption may not be true. A further reported finding was that TCR beta sequences accurately predicted the HLA-A and HLA-B alleles for most subjects in the first cohort. In a later analysis, most CMV-associated TCR beta chains were found to appear HLA-restricted, with HLA associations seemingly driven largely by CMV exposure. A later analysis reported that several top co-occurrence clusters appeared linked to parvovirus B19, influenza, CMV and Epstein-Barr virus. In a later analysis, the rate of TCR association differed among HLA loci, with DRB1 alleles having the most associated TCRs and HLA-C alleles having the fewest. Because some donors lacked HLA typing at each locus, the association tests relied only on the typed subset. An association between a missense DCLRE1C variant and V-gene and J-gene trimming of TCR beta chains was found in a later genetic analysis and replicated in an independent cohort. Most TCR sequences were seen in very few donors, while some public TCRs were found in many individuals. The only immune exposure information available for the cohort was CMV serostatus. The authors suggested that the approach could potentially be generalized to other disease states and immunological phenotypes. In a later analysis, some 17,000 TCR beta sequences were associated with specific HLA alleles at a false discovery rate of 0.05. Only TCR beta chains were sequenced in this cohort, and the absence of alpha or paired-chain data limited detectable features. A few of the identified cytomegalovirus-associated TCR beta chains were confirmed in vitro to be specific for cytomegalovirus antigens. Cytomegalovirus status was reported to be diagnosed by the classifier with high specificity and sensitivity in both the original and validation cohorts. In a later genetic analysis, fewer N-insertions in productive TCRs were reported among donors in an Asian-associated ancestry cluster than the roughly 700-donor mean. Correlated functional status among segregating V segments might reflect linkage disequilibrium, but an unknown experimental factor could not be ruled out. The study listed 164 TCR beta chains as associated with cytomegalovirus.

Libraries were constructed by the immunoSEQ multiplex PCR assay. For the multiplex PCR, a mixture combining 60 forward primers for TCR Vbeta segments and 13 reverse primers for TCR Jbeta segments was used. A multiplex PCR assay on genomic DNA amplified the CDR3 region of rearranged TCR beta genes. On the Illumina HiSeq System, the amplified TCR beta libraries were sequenced as 87-base-pair reads. On the authors' methods: Across the 670 or so repertoires, a later analysis counted tens of millions of unique TCR beta chains, around 10 million of which were shared by at least two donors. A nearest-neighbor algorithm error-corrected the raw reads and collapsed the reads into unique sequences, merging closely related sequences to remove PCR and sequencing errors. CDR3 sequences were aligned to IMGT reference sequences to assign V, D and J gene segments. For a sequence to be retained, at least a six-nucleotide match to both a V gene segment and a J gene segment was required. A rearrangement counted as productive if the CDR3 had no stop codons and remained in frame with V and J, and every other rearrangement counted as non-productive. Following IMGT convention, CDR3 was defined as the stretch from the second conserved V-encoded cysteine up to the conserved J-encoded phenylalanine. The earlier analysis of a few hundred of the donors excluded any sequence lacking an unambiguous match to a single V gene segment. In an earlier analysis of 500 to 750 of the donors, V segments were called functional above 56.7% productive rearrangements and were called segregating when the between-donor standard deviation exceeded 5%. A statistical classification framework was built for diagnosing cytomegalovirus status from the catalog of TCR beta chain sequences. In a later analysis, V and J genes were assigned by comparing TCR nucleotide sequences against IMGT/GENE-DB human TR gene sequences. Using the TCRdist pipeline, a later analysis assigned CDR3 sequences along with most-parsimonious VDJ recombination scenarios. A later analysis defined each TCR beta chain by its CDR3 amino acid sequence plus V-gene family, and excluded reads lacking a unique V-gene family. To address suspected cross-contamination and a sequencing artifact, a later analysis removed roughly 580 highly shared, low-generation-probability nucleotide sequences. In a later analysis, a clonal expansion index for each public chain was calculated from normalized within-repertoire ranks of inferred template counts. In a later analysis, generation probabilities were computed using a VDJ recombination model fitted to out-of-frame rearrangements, and the results were checked against IGoR. A later analysis scored TCR-TCR, TCR-HLA and TCR-CMV co-occurrence with hypergeometric tests, applying a repertoire-size bias correction to TCR pairs. A later analysis estimated false discovery rates by permuting HLA or CMV assignments 20 times. In a later analysis, co-occurring TCRs were grouped using DBSCAN, and TCRdist sequence similarity was added for clustering within HLA-allele-positive subsets. For co-occurrence clustering, repertoires with fewer than 30,000 or more than 120,000 public chains were excluded, along with 4 to 6 repertoires with anomalous nucleotide sharing. Not all clones reach the TCRdb copy of this immuneACCESS table, which keeps in-frame sequences only. Checked studies attribute under half of the gap to unresolved V genes and leave the rest unexplained. The DNA gave D and trimming, while V, J and clone size come from that table. Present in this sample are 150,000 or so clones, roughly 83% of which were seen just once. Of the sample, roughly 0.38% is held by the ten largest clones.

Points on this clone: Its antigen remains undetermined. Base qualities are not at hand, and no much larger clone is one base apart.

V ends up 3 bases short and J 1 base short, with an unmatched junction base count of 6. The CDR3, from cysteine to phenylalanine, totals 15 residues. The sequence is cut down to CDR3 DNA, 45 bases in frame from base 1. Taken from the germline V gene, the CDR1 and CDR2 loops are SGHRS and YFSETQ. The cohort consisted of hundreds of healthy bone marrow donors. All cohort members were sampled while nominally healthy, although unrecorded immune exposures were likely present. The donor tested CMV seronegative and was one of the 352 seronegative cohort members. A peripheral blood sample was provided by each donor, and peripheral blood mononuclear cells were used for TCR beta sequencing. The Qiagen DNeasy Blood Extraction Kit was used to extract genomic DNA from the blood cell samples.

Recombination joined TRBV5-1 with TRBJ1-2, with 7 middle bases fitting TRBD1. The TCR sequence derives from a boy between 2 and 10 years old in good health and CMV-seronegative. Sequencing was carried out using PBMCs. The nucleotide sequence is TGCGCCAGCAGCTCTAGGACAGGAAATAACTATGGCTACACCTTC. It translates to CASSSRTGNNYGYTF. The full variable domain, completed from the reference TRBV5-1 and TRBJ1-2 proteins outside the CDR3, reads KAGVTQTPRYLIKTRGQQVTLSCSPISGHRSVSWYQQTPGQGLQFLFEYFSETQRNKGNFPGRFSGRQFSNSRSEMNVSTLELGDSALYLCASSSRTGNNYGYTFGSGTRLTVV.